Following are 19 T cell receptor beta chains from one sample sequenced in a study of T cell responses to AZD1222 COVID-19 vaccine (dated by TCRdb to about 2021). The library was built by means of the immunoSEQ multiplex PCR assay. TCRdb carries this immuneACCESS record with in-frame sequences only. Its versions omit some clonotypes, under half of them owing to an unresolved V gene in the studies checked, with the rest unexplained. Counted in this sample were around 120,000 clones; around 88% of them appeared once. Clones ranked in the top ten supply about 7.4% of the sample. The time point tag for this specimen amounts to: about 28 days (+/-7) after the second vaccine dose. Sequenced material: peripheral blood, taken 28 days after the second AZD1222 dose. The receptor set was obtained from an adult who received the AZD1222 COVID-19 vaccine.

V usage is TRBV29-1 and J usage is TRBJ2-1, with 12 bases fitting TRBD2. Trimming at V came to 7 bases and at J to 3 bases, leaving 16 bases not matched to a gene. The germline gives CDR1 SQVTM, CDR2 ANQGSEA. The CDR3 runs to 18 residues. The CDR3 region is CSARGRTSGDLNYNEQFF. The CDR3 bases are TGCAGCGCAAGGGGCCGGACTAGCGGGGACTTGAACTACAATGAGCAGTTCTTC.

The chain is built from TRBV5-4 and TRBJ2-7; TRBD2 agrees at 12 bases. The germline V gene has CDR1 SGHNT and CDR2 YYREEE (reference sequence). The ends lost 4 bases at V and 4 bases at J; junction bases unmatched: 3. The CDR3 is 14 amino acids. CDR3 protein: CASSQGTSGYEQYF. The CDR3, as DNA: TGTGCCAGCAGCCAAGGGACTAGCGGGTACGAGCAGTACTTC.

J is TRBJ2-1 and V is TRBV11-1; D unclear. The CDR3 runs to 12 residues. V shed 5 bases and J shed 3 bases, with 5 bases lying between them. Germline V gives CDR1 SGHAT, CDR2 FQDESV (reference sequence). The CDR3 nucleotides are TGTGCCAGCAGCCGGAGCTACAATGAGCAGTTCTTC. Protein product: CASSRSYNEQFF.

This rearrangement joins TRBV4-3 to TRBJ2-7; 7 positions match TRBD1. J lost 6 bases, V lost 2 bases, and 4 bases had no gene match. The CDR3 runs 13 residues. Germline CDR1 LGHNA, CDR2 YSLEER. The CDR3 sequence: CASSQSTGLEQYF. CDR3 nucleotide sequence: TGCGCCAGCAGCCAATCGACAGGGCTCGAGCAGTACTTC.

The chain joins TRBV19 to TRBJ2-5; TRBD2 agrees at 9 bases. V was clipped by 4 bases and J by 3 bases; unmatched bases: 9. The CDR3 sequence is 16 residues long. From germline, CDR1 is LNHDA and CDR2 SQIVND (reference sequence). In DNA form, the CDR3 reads TGTGCCAGTAGTAGTGGACTAGCGAGGGGGAAAGAGACCCAGTACTTC. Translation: CASSSGLARGKETQYF.

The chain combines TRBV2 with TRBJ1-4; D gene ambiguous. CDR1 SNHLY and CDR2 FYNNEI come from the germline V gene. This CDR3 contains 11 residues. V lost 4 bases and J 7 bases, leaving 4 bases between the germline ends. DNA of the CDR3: TGTGCCAGCAGTGCGTTTGAAAAACTGTTTTTT. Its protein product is CASSAFEKLFF.

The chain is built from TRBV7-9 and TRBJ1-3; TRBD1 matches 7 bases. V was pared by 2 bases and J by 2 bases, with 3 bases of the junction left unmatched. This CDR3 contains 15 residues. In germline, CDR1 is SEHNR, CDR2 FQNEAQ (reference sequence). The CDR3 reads CASSLTGVTGNTIYF. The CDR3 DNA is TGTGCCAGCAGCTTAACAGGGGTTACTGGAAACACCATATATTTT.

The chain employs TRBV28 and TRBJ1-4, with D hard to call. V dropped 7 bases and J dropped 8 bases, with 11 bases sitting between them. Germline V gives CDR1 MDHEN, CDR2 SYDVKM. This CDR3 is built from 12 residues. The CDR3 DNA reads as TGTGCCAGCACCTCGGTAGCGGAAAAACTGTTTTTT. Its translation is CASTSVAEKLFF.

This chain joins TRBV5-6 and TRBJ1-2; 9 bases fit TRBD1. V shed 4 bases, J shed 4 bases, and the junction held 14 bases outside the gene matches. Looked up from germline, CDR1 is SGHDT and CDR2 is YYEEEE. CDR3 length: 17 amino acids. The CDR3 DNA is TGTGCCAGCAGCCTTTACCTCAACAGGGGGCGCGGCTATGGCTACACCTTC. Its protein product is CASSLYLNRGRGYGYTF.

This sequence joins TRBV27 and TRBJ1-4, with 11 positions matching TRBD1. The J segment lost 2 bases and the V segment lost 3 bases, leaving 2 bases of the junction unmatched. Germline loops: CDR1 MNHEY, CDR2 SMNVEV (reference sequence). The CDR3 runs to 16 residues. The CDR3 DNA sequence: TGTGCCAGCAGTTTGGGACAGGGGGGGACTAATGAAAAACTGTTTTTT. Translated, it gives CASSLGQGGTNEKLFF.

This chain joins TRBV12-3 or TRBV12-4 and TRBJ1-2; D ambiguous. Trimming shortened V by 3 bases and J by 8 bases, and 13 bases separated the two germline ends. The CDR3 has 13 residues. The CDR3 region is CASSLGAESGYTF. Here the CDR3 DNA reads TGTGCCAGCAGTTTGGGCGCAGAGAGCGGCTACACCTTC.

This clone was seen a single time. The CDR3 DNA reads TGTGCCAGCAGCCACGGACTAGCGGGGGACAATGAGCAGTTCTTC. This translates into CASSHGLAGDNEQFF. V usage is TRBV9 and J usage is TRBJ2-1; TRBD2 aligns across 13 bases. Unmatched junction bases numbered 3, after V lost 4 bases and J lost 5 bases. Germline V gene data show CDR1 as SGDLS and CDR2 as YYNGEE. The CDR3 is 15 residues long. The complete variable domain, with remaining parts taken from reference TRBV9 and TRBJ2-1, reads DSGVTQTPKHLITATGQRVTLRCSPRSGDLSVYWYQQSLDQGLQFLIQYYNGEERAKGNILERFSAQQFPDLHSELNLSSLELGDSALYFCASSHGLAGDNEQFFGPGTRLTVL.

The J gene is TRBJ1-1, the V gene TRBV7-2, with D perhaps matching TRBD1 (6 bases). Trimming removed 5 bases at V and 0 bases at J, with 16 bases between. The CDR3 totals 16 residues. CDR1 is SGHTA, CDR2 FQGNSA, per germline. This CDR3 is CASSLKTGWVNTEAFF. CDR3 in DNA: TGTGCCAGCAGCCTCAAGACAGGTTGGGTGAACACTGAAGCTTTCTTT.

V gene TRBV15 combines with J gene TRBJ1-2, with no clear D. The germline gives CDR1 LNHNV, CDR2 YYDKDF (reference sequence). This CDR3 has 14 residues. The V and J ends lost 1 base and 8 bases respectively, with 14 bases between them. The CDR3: CATSRGRLQAGYTF. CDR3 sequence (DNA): TGTGCCACCAGCAGAGGACGGCTCCAGGCAGGCTACACCTTC. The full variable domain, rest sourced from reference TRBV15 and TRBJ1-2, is DAMVIQNPRYQVTQFGKPVTLSCSQTLNHNVMYWYQQKSSQAPKLLFHYYDKDFNNEADTPDNFQSRRPNTSFCFLDIRSPGLGDTAMYLCATSRGRLQAGYTFGSGTRLTVV.

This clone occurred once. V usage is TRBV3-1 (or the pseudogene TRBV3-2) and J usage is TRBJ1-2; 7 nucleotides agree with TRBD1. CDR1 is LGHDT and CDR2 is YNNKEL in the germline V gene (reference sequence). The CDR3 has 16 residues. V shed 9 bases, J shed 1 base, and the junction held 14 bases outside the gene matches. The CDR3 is CARIVRGVGLNYGYTF. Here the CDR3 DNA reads TGTGCCAGGATAGTCAGGGGGGTAGGGCTTAACTATGGCTACACCTTC.

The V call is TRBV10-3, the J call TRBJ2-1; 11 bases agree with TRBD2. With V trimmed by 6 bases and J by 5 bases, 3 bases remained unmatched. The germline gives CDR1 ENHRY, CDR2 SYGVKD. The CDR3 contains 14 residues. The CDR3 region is CAIRPGLADNEQFF. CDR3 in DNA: TGTGCCATCAGGCCGGGACTAGCGGACAATGAGCAGTTCTTC.

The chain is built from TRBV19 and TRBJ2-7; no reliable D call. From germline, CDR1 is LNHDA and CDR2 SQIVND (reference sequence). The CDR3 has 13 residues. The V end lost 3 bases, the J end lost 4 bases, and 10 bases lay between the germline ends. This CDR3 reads CASSIAGVYEQYF. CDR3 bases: TGTGCCAGTAGTATCGCAGGAGTTTACGAGCAGTACTTC.

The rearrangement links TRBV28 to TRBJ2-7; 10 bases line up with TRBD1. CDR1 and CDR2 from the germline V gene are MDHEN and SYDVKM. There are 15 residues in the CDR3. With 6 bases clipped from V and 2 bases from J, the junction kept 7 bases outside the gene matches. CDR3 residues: CASSPPGTGAYEQYF. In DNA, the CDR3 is TGTGCCAGCAGCCCGCCCGGGACAGGGGCCTACGAGCAGTACTTC.

CDR3 sequence (DNA): TGTGCCAGCAGCTTAGGTGTGGGTGCAGATACGCAGTATTTT. This gives the protein CASSLGVGADTQYF. V usage is TRBV7-2 and J usage is TRBJ2-3; D call uncertain. V gave up 1 base and J gave up 4 bases, with 9 bases separating them. Looked up from germline, CDR1 is SGHTA and CDR2 is FQGNSA. The CDR3 contains 14 residues.